The clone carrying this T cell receptor beta chain was detected only once. The sampling schedule covered blood at baseline, cycle 4 day 1, and cycle 7 day 1. The data derive from a study of OX40 agonist ivuxolimab in advanced cancers. About the research overall: Among those enrolled, mean age was about 63 years (range roughly 20 to 79) and over 70% were male.

Some clones are missing from TCRdb's copy, which holds only in-frame ones; the method was immunoSEQ multiplex PCR. The sample records 50,000 to 75,000 clones, 90% to 95% being singletons. The TCR sequence derives from an adult with an advanced solid tumor such as melanoma, head and neck, liver or kidney cancer. The starting material was CD4+ or CD8+ T cells sorted from blood, obtained in a trial of the OX40 agonist ivuxolimab.

The CDR3 loop is CASSPPGTGGTGELFF. CDR3 DNA sequence: TGTGCCAGCAGCCCCCCCGGGACAGGAGGGACCGGGGAGCTGTTTTTT. The V and J genes are TRBV7-9 and TRBJ2-2; TRBD1 matches at 8 bases. Trimming cost V 5 bases and J 5 bases; bases outside gene matches: 10. Germline assignment: CDR1 SEHNR and CDR2 FQNEAQ (reference sequence). There are 16 residues in the CDR3. Together with reference TRBV7-9 and TRBJ2-2, the CDR3 gives the full variable domain: DTGVSQNPRHKITKRGQNVTFRCDPISEHNRLYWYRQTLGQGPEFLTYFQNEAQLEKSRLLSDRFSAERPKGSFSTLEIQRTEQGDSAMYLCASSPPGTGGTGELFFGEGSRLTVL.